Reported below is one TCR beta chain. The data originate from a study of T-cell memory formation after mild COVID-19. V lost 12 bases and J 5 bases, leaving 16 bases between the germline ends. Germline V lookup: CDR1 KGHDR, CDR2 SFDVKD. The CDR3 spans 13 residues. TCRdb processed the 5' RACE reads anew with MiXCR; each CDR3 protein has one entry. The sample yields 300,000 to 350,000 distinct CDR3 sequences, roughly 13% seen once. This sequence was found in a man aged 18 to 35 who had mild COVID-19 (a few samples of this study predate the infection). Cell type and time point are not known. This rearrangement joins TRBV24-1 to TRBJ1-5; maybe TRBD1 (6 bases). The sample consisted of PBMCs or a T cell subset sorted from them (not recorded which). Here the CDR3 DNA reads TGTGCCGCCCGGGGGGCTAGGGATCAGCCCCAGCATTTT. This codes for CAARGARDQPQHF.